The clone carrying this T cell receptor (beta chain) was seen a handful of times. Its antigen is as yet unknown. This PCR relied on a set of 60 Vbeta primers and 13 Jbeta primers. Repertoires were generated with immunoSEQ multiplex PCR, while TCRdb's copy carries only in-frame clones and drops some. This sample carries around 120,000 clones, about 75% of them seen once, and the ten largest clones take roughly 31%. This specimen belongs to a study of cytomegalovirus exposure and HLA in healthy donors. Overall study findings and caveats: A prior analysis recorded that most TCR beta V segments were productive about 87% or about 30% of the time.

Germline CDR1 and CDR2: SGHVS and FQNEAQ. CDR3 size: 17 residues. The V segment lost 6 bases and the J segment 4 bases; nucleotides outside the gene matches: 15. This TCR came from a man between 60 and 75 years old in good health and CMV-seropositive. The chain couples TRBV7-8 to TRBJ2-1, with 7 bases matching TRBD2. Sequencing was done on a sample of PBMCs. CDR3 region: CASSTPPGAGMYNEQFF. In DNA form, the CDR3 reads TGTGCCAGCAGTACCCCCCCCGGAGCGGGGATGTACAATGAGCAGTTCTTC.